The clone carrying this T cell receptor (beta chain) occurred a few times. What it binds is unknown. The data are from a study of identical twins. Study findings and constraints: Fewer insertions were carried by abundant cord blood beta clonotypes, but none was seen in memory repertoires. Some out-of-frame alpha sequences were shared by twins, and these showed excess low generation probability.

Donors uniformly comprised healthy Caucasians. Template switching (which added a universal primer site) was used, and cDNA carried unique molecular identifiers. TCRdb re-derived calls from the 5' RACE reads in MiXCR, one entry per CDR3 protein. The sample lists 500,000 to 650,000 distinct CDR3 sequences; approximately 20% were seen once. Trimming at V came to 4 bases and at J to 3 bases, leaving 11 bases not matched to a gene. In germline, CDR1 is SGHRS, CDR2 YFSETQ. The CDR3 is made up of 19 amino acids. A further study also used this sample, focusing on yellow fever vaccine responses in identical twins.

Specimen: CD4+ T cells sorted from blood. The rearrangement uses TRBV5-1 and TRBJ2-2; TRBD2 matches 14 bases. The source of this sequence is a woman younger than 35 in good health. This CDR3 is CASSAPGLAGATHTGELFF. The DNA of the CDR3 is TGCGCCAGCAGCGCACCGGGACTAGCGGGGGCCACACACACCGGGGAGCTGTTTTTT.